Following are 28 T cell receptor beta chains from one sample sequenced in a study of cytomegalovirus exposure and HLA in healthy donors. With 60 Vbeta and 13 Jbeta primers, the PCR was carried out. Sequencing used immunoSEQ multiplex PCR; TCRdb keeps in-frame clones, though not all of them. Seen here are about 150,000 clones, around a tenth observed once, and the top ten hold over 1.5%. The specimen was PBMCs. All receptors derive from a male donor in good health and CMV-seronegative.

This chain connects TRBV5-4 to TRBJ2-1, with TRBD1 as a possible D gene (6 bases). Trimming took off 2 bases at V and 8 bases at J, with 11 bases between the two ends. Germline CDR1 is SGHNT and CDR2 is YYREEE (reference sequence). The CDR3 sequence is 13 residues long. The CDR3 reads CASSLPAGDEQFF. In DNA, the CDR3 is TGTGCCAGCAGCTTACCAGCAGGGGATGAGCAGTTCTTC.

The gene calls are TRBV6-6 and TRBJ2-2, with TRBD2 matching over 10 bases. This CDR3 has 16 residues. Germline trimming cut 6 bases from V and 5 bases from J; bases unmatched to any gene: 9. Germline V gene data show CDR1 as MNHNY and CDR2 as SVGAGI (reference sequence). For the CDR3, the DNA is TGTGCCAGCAGCCTTAGCGGGGGGCCGGTAACCGGGGAGCTGTTTTTT. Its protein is CASSLSGGPVTGELFF.

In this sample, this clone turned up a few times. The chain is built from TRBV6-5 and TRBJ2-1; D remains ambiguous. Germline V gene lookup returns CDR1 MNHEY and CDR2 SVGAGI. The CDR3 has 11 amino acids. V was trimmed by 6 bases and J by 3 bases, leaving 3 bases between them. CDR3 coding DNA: TGTGCCAGCAGCTTCTACAATGAGCAGTTCTTC. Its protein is CASSFYNEQFF.

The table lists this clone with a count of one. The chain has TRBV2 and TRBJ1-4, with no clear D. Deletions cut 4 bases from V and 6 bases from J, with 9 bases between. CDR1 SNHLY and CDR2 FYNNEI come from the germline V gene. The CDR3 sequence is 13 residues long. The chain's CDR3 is CASSVSGDEKLFF. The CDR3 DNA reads TGTGCCAGCAGTGTGTCCGGAGATGAAAAACTGTTTTTT.

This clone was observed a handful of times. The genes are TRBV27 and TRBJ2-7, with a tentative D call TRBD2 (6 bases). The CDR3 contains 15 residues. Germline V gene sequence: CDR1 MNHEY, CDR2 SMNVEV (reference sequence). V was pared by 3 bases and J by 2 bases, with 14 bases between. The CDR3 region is CASSFLIAEPYEQYF. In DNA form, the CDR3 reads TGTGCCAGCAGTTTTCTGATAGCGGAACCCTACGAGCAGTACTTC.

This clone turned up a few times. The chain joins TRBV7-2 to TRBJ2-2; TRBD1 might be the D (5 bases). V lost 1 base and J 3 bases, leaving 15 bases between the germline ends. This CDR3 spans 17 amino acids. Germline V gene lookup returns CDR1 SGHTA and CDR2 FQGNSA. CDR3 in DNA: TGTGCCAGCAGCTTAGTGGGCAGGGTGGTTGACACCGGGGAGCTGTTTTTT. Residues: CASSLVGRVVDTGELFF. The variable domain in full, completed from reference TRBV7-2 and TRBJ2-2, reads GAGVSQSPSNKVTEKGKDVELRCDPISGHTALYWYRQSLGQGLEFLIYFQGNSAPDKSGLPSDRFSAERTGGSVSTLTIQRTQQEDSAVYLCASSLVGRVVDTGELFFGEGSRLTVL.

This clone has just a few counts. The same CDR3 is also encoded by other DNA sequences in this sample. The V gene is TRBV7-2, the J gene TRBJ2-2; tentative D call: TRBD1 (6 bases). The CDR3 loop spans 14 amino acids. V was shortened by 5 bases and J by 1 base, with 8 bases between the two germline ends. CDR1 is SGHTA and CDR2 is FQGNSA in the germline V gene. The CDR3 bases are TGTGCCAGCAGCCCGGACAGGAACACCGGGGAGCTGTTTTTT. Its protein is CASSPDRNTGELFF. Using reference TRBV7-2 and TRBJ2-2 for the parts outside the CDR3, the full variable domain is GAGVSQSPSNKVTEKGKDVELRCDPISGHTALYWYRQSLGQGLEFLIYFQGNSAPDKSGLPSDRFSAERTGGSVSTLTIQRTQQEDSAVYLCASSPDRNTGELFFGEGSRLTVL.

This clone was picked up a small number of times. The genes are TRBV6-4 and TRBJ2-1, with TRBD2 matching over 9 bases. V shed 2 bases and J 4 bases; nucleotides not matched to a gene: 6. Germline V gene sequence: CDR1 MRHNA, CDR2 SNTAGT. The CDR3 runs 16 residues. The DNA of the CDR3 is TGTGCCAGCAGTGACGTAGCGGGGGCCGTTTACAATGAGCAGTTCTTC. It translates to CASSDVAGAVYNEQFF.

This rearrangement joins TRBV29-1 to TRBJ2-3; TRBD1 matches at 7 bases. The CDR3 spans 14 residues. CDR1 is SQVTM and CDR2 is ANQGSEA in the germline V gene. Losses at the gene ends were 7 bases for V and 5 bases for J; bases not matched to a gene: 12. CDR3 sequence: CSAYRGRGQDTQYF. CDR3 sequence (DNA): TGCAGCGCGTACAGGGGTAGGGGCCAAGATACGCAGTATTTT.

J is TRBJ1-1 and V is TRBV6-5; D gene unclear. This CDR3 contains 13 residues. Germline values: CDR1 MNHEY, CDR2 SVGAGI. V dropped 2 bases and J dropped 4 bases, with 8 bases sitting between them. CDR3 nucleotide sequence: TGTGCCAGCAGTTACGGGGAGAGCACTGAAGCTTTCTTT. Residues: CASSYGESTEAFF.

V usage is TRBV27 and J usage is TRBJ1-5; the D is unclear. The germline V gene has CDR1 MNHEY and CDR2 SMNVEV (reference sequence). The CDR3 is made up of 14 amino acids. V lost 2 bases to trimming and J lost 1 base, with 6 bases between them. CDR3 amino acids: CASSLPGSNQPQHF. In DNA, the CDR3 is TGTGCCAGCAGTTTACCCGGGAGCAATCAGCCCCAGCATTTT.

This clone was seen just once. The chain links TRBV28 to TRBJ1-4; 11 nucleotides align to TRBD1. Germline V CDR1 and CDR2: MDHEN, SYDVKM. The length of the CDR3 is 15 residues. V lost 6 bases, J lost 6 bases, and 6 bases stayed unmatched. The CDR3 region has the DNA TGTGCCAGCAGCCTAGGGACAGGGGGACATGAAAAACTGTTTTTT. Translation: CASSLGTGGHEKLFF.

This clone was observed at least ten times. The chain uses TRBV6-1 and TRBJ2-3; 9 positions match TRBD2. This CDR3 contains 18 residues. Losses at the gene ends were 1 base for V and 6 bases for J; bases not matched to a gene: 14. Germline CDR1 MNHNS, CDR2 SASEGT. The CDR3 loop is CASSEVVPGGGAADTQYF. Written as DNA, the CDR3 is TGTGCCAGCAGTGAAGTCGTACCAGGCGGGGGGGCCGCTGATACGCAGTATTTT.

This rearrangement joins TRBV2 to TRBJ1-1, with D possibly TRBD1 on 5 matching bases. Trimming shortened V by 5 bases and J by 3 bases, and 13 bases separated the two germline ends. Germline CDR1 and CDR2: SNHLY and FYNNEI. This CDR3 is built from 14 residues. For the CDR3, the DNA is TGTGCCAGCAGTCCGAGACAGTTATACACTGAAGCTTTCTTT. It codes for CASSPRQLYTEAFF. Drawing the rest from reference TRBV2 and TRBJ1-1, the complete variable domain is EPEVTQTPSHQVTQMGQEVILRCVPISNHLYFYWYRQILGQKVEFLVSFYNNEISEKSEIFDDQFSVERPDGSNFTLKIRSTKLEDSAMYFCASSPRQLYTEAFFGQGTRLTVV.

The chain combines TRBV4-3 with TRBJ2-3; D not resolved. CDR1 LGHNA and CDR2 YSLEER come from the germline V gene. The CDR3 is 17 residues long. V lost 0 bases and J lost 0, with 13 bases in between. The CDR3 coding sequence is TGCGCCAGCAGCCAAGACGGCGCGCCGACTAGCACAGATACGCAGTATTTT. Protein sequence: CASSQDGAPTSTDTQYF.

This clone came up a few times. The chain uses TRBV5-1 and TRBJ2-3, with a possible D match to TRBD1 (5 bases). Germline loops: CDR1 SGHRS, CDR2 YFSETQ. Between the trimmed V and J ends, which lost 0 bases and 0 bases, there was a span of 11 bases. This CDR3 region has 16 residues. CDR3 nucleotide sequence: TGCGCCAGCAGCTTGGCCACAGGCTATAGCACAGATACGCAGTATTTT. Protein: CASSLATGYSTDTQYF.

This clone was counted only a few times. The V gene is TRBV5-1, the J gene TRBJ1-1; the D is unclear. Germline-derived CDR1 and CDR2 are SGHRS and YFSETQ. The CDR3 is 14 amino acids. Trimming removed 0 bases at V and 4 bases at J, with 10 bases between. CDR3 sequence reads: CASSLGGEVTEAFF. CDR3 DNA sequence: TGCGCCAGCAGCTTGGGGGGAGAGGTCACTGAAGCTTTCTTT. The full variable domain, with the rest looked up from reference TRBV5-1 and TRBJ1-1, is KAGVTQTPRYLIKTRGQQVTLSCSPISGHRSVSWYQQTPGQGLQFLFEYFSETQRNKGNFPGRFSGRQFSNSRSEMNVSTLELGDSALYLCASSLGGEVTEAFFGQGTRLTVV.

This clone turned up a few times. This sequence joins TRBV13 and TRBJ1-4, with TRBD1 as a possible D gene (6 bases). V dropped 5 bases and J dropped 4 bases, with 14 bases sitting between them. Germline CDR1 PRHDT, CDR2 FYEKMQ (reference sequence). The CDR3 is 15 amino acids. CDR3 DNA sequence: TGTGCCAGCAGCCTAAGGACAGTTTTTAATGAAAAACTGTTTTTT. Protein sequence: CASSLRTVFNEKLFF.

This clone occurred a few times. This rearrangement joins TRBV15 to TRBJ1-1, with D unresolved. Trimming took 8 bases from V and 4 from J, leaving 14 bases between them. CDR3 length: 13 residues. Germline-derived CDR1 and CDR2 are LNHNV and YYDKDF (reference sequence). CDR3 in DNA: TGTGCCACCTTCGACGGCCGGGGCACTGAAGCTTTCTTT. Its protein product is CATFDGRGTEAFF. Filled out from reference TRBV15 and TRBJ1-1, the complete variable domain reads DAMVIQNPRYQVTQFGKPVTLSCSQTLNHNVMYWYQQKSSQAPKLLFHYYDKDFNNEADTPDNFQSRRPNTSFCFLDIRSPGLGDTAMYLCATFDGRGTEAFFGQGTRLTVV.

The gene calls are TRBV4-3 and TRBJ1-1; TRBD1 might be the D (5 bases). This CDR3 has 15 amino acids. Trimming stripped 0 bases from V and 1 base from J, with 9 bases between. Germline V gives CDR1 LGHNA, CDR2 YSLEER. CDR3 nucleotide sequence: TGCGCCAGCAGCCAAGATTCCCAGGGGAACACTGAAGCTTTCTTT. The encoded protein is CASSQDSQGNTEAFF.

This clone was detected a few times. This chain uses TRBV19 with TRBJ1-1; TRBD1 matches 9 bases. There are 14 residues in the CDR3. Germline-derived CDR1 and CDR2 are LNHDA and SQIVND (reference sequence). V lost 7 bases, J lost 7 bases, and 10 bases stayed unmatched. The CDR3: CASTPGTGYLEAFF. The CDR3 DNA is TGTGCCAGTACCCCCGGGACAGGGTATCTTGAAGCTTTCTTT.

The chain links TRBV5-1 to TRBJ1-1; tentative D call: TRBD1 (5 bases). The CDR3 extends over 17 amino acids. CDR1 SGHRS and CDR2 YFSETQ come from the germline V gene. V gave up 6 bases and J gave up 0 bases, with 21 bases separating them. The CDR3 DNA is TGCGCCAGCACGGGGGAAATCGAGGTCTCCATGAACACTGAAGCTTTCTTT. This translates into CASTGEIEVSMNTEAFF. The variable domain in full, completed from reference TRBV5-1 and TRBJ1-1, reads KAGVTQTPRYLIKTRGQQVTLSCSPISGHRSVSWYQQTPGQGLQFLFEYFSETQRNKGNFPGRFSGRQFSNSRSEMNVSTLELGDSALYLCASTGEIEVSMNTEAFFGQGTRLTVV.

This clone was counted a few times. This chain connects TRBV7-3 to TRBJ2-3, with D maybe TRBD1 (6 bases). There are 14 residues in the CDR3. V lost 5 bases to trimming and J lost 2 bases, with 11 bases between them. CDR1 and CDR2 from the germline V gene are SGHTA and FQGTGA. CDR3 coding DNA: TGTGCCAGCAGCCCAGGACAGCCCACAGATACGCAGTATTTT. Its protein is CASSPGQPTDTQYF.

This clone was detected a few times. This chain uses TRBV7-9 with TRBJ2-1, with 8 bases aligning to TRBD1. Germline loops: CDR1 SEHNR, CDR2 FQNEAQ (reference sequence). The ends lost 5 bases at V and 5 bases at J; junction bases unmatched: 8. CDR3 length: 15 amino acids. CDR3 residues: CASSGRTGLDNEQFF. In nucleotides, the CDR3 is TGTGCCAGCAGCGGGCGGACAGGGTTGGACAATGAGCAGTTCTTC.

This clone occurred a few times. CDR3 protein: CASRRDRNTDTQYF. The CDR3 nucleotides read TGTGCCAGCAGGCGGGACAGGAACACAGATACGCAGTATTTT. The chain combines TRBV2 with TRBJ2-3; TRBD1 matches at 8 bases. This CDR3 is 14 amino acids long. Germline CDR1 is SNHLY and CDR2 is FYNNEI. J was trimmed by 2 bases and V by 6 bases; bases with no gene match: 4.

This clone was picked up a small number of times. For the CDR3, the DNA is TGTGCCAGCAGCTGGGGACAGGGTGTAGAGACCCAGTACTTC. Its protein product is CASSWGQGVETQYF. The rearrangement uses TRBV5-4 and TRBJ2-5; 9 positions match TRBD1. The germline CDR1 and CDR2 sequences are SGHNT and YYREEE (reference sequence). CDR3 length: 14 residues. Unmatched junction bases numbered 4, after V lost 3 bases and J lost 4 bases. Using reference TRBV5-4 and TRBJ2-5 for the parts outside the CDR3, the full variable domain is ETGVTQSPTHLIKTRGQQVTLRCSSQSGHNTVSWYQQALGQGPQFIFQYYREEENGRGNFPPRFSGLQFPNYSSELNVNALELDDSALYLCASSWGQGVETQYFGPGTRLLVL.

Written as DNA, the CDR3 is TGTGCCAGCAGTTCCTCGGGACAGGGGACAGATACGCAGTATTTT. Translating it yields CASSSSGQGTDTQYF. The chain is built from TRBV6-5 and TRBJ2-3; 10 bases fit TRBD1. CDR1 MNHEY and CDR2 SVGAGI come from the germline V gene. This CDR3 contains 15 residues. J was trimmed by 3 bases and V by 4 bases; bases with no gene match: 4.

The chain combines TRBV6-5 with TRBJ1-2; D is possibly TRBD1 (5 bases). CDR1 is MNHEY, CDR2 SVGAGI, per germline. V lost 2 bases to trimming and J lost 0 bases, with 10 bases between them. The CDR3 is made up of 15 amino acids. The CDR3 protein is CASSYRVRANYGYTF. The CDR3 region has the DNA TGTGCCAGCAGTTACAGAGTCAGGGCTAACTATGGCTACACCTTC.